These 22 T cell receptor beta chains were sequenced from one sample in a study of OX40 agonist ivuxolimab in advanced cancers. This table comes from immunoSEQ multiplex PCR, and its TCRdb copy is limited to in-frame clones, with some not included. The table records 100,000 or so clones, 90% of them present only once. Sequencing used CD4+ or CD8+ T cells sorted from blood, obtained in a trial of the OX40 agonist ivuxolimab. The receptors stem from an adult with an advanced solid tumor such as melanoma, head and neck, liver or kidney cancer.

The rearrangement links TRBV7-2 to TRBJ2-7; TRBD2 aligns across 8 bases. This CDR3 comprises 15 residues. Per germline, CDR1 SGHTA and CDR2 FQGNSA. V lost 1 base to trimming and J lost 2 bases; unmatched junction nucleotides: 4. CDR3 amino acids: CASSLDTSGAYEQYF. CDR3 DNA sequence: TGTGCCAGCAGCTTAGACACTAGCGGAGCCTACGAGCAGTACTTC.

The chain is built from TRBV2 and TRBJ2-7; perhaps TRBD1 as D (6 bases). In germline, CDR1 is SNHLY, CDR2 FYNNEI. The CDR3 has 13 residues. V lost 6 bases and J lost 5, with 14 bases in between. The CDR3 DNA follows: TGTGCCAGCAGGGTAACAGGGACCCACGAGCAGTACTTC. It specifies CASRVTGTHEQYF. Combining the CDR3 with reference TRBV2 and TRBJ2-7 gives the whole variable domain EPEVTQTPSHQVTQMGQEVILRCVPISNHLYFYWYRQILGQKVEFLVSFYNNEISEKSEIFDDQFSVERPDGSNFTLKIRSTKLEDSAMYFCASRVTGTHEQYFGPGTRLTVT.

This rearrangement joins TRBV5-1 to TRBJ2-2; D is uncertain. The CDR3 contains 13 residues. CDR1 is SGHRS and CDR2 is YFSETQ in the germline V gene. Trimming stripped 4 bases from V and 1 base from J, with 5 bases between. In nucleotides, the CDR3 is TGCGCCAGCAGCCCGGAGAACACCGGGGAGCTGTTTTTT. Translation gives CASSPENTGELFF.

This chain uses TRBV28 with TRBJ1-2; D ambiguous. The CDR3 is 16 amino acids. CDR1 is MDHEN, CDR2 SYDVKM, per germline. Trimming stripped 3 bases from V and 0 bases from J, with 14 bases between. CDR3 amino acids: CASSFTRASPNYGYTF. The CDR3 DNA is TGTGCCAGCAGTTTCACTAGGGCATCCCCTAACTATGGCTACACCTTC.

DNA for the CDR3: TGTGCCAGCAGCTTTACGGGACTAGCGGGAGTCGAGCAGTACTTC. Translation gives CASSFTGLAGVEQYF. This chain connects TRBV9 to TRBJ2-7; 14 bases are shared with TRBD2. CDR3 length: 15 amino acids. From germline, CDR1 is SGDLS and CDR2 YYNGEE. V gave up 4 bases and J gave up 6 bases; unmatched junction bases: 6.

Comment on this clone: One junction end disagrees with the germline gene, perhaps due to a read error. V gene TRBV7-2 combines with J gene TRBJ2-1, with D unresolved. The CDR3 length is 14 residues. Germline V CDR1 and CDR2: SGHTA, FQGNSA. The CDR3 sequence is CASSLEFSHNEQFF. In DNA, the CDR3 is TGTGCCAGCAGCTTAGAGTTCTCCCACAATGAGCAGTTCTTC.

The chain couples TRBV10-3 to TRBJ2-7; the D is unclear. Trimming left V 4 bases short and J 7 bases short, with 17 bases between. CDR1 and CDR2 (germline): ENHRY, SYGVKD. The CDR3 has 14 amino acids. The CDR3 DNA reads as TGTGCCATCAGTGCTCGGCAGAGTTCAGTGGAGCAGTACTTC. It yields the protein CAISARQSSVEQYF.

This clone was picked up one time. The J gene is TRBJ2-3, the V gene TRBV5-8, with TRBD2 matching over 12 bases. This CDR3 contains 15 residues. V was pared by 7 bases and J by 5 bases, with 8 bases of the junction left unmatched. Germline CDR1 reads SGHTS; CDR2 reads YDEGEE. The CDR3 here is CASYRTSGKVDTQYF. The CDR3 DNA follows: TGTGCCAGCTACCGGACTAGCGGGAAAGTAGATACGCAGTATTTT.

This sequence joins TRBV12-2 and TRBJ2-7; whether TRBD2, the table's D call, matches the DNA was not checked. TRBV12-2 is a known pseudogene. The CDR3 is 16 amino acids. The DNA of the CDR3 is TGTGCAAGTCGCTCCCTTCCGGGACTAAGATCCTACGAGCAGTACTTC. Translated: CASRSLPGLRSYEQYF.

Only a few counts were recorded for this clone. This rearrangement joins TRBV11-2 to TRBJ2-3, with 8 bases matching TRBD2. Germline assignment: CDR1 SGHAT and CDR2 FQNNGV. V lost 6 bases to trimming and J lost 0 bases; unmatched junction nucleotides: 2. The CDR3 is 14 residues long. The CDR3 reads CASSSGVSTDTQYF. The CDR3 DNA reads as TGTGCCAGCAGTAGCGGGGTCAGCACAGATACGCAGTATTTT.

V usage is TRBV7-9 and J usage is TRBJ2-7, with TRBD2 identical over 14 bases. This CDR3 spans 17 amino acids. Germline CDR1 reads SEHNR; CDR2 reads FQNEAQ (reference sequence). V was clipped by 5 bases and J by 5 bases; unmatched bases: 11. The CDR3 sequence: CASSTGTSGGPPHEQYF. CDR3 nucleotides: TGTGCCAGCAGCACTGGGACTAGCGGGGGTCCACCCCACGAGCAGTACTTC.

The J gene is TRBJ2-1, the V gene TRBV18, with TRBD2 as a possible D gene (6 bases). The CDR3 is 15 residues long. Looked up from germline, CDR1 is KGHSH and CDR2 is LQKENI. V lost 3 bases and J 2 bases, leaving 11 bases between the germline ends. CDR3 in amino acids: CASSPEAGPYNEQFF. The CDR3 DNA sequence: TGTGCCAGCTCACCGGAAGCGGGCCCCTACAATGAGCAGTTCTTC.

The chain has TRBV7-2 and TRBJ2-1, with 7 nucleotides matching TRBD2. The germline V gene has CDR1 SGHTA and CDR2 FQGNSA. The junction had 8 bases not matched to a gene; V was cut back by 4 bases and J by 5 bases. The CDR3 sequence is 15 residues long. The CDR3 DNA is TGTGCCAGCAGCTCTAATTGGGGGACTAACAATGAGCAGTTCTTC. This sequence encodes CASSSNWGTNNEQFF.

The chain has TRBV20-1 and TRBJ2-5; 8 positions agree with TRBD2. Looked up from germline, CDR1 is DFQATT and CDR2 is SNEGSKA (reference sequence). J was trimmed by 4 bases and V by 6 bases; bases with no gene match: 1. CDR3 size: 11 residues. The CDR3 coding sequence is TGCAGTGCAAGCGGGAGAGAGACCCAGTACTTC. Encoded protein: CSASGRETQYF.

This clone showed up just a few times. The gene calls are TRBV30 and TRBJ1-5; unclear D gene. Trimming removed 1 base from V and 11 bases from J, with 12 bases in between. The CDR3 runs to 12 residues. Germline V lookup: CDR1 GTSNPN, CDR2 SVGIG (reference sequence). CDR3 in amino acids: CAWSGGSRAQHF. In nucleotides, the CDR3 is TGTGCCTGGAGTGGAGGGAGTAGGGCCCAGCATTTT.

This CDR3 is CASRLRGSGRVNEQFF. CDR3 coding DNA: TGTGCCAGCAGGCTCAGAGGGAGCGGGAGGGTCAATGAGCAGTTCTTC. The rearrangement uses TRBV5-6 and TRBJ2-1; TRBD2 matches at 10 bases. The germline CDR1 and CDR2 sequences are SGHDT and YYEEEE. The ends lost 5 bases at V and 6 bases at J; junction bases unmatched: 11. This CDR3 region has 16 residues.

The V and J genes are TRBV7-6 and TRBJ2-5; TRBD2 agrees at 7 bases. The CDR3 spans 14 residues. Trimming cost V 1 base and J 5 bases; bases outside gene matches: 4. The germline gives CDR1 SGHVS, CDR2 FNYEAQ. The CDR3 DNA reads as TGTGCCAGCAGCTTAGGGGCTAGCGGCGAGACCCAGTACTTC. Encoded protein: CASSLGASGETQYF. Together with reference TRBV7-6 and TRBJ2-5, the CDR3 gives the full variable domain: GAGVSQSPRYKVTKRGQDVALRCDPISGHVSLYWYRQALGQGPEFLTYFNYEAQQDKSGLPNDRFSAERPEGSISTLTIQRTEQRDSAMYRCASSLGASGETQYFGPGTRLLVL.

The J gene is TRBJ2-3, the V gene TRBV28, with 10 bases matching TRBD1. The trim removed 4 bases at V and 4 bases at J, leaving 8 bases unmatched. The germline V gene has CDR1 MDHEN and CDR2 SYDVKM. The CDR3 spans 16 residues. This CDR3 reads CASSSPLGQGADTQYF. The CDR3 bases are TGTGCCAGCAGTTCCCCTCTCGGACAGGGGGCAGATACGCAGTATTTT.

J is TRBJ1-5 and V is TRBV15; 9 bases match TRBD1. Per the germline V gene, CDR1 is LNHNV and CDR2 is YYDKDF (reference sequence). The CDR3 consists of 17 residues. After removal of 1 base from V and 1 base from J, the junction contained 5 bases not matched to a gene. In nucleotides, the CDR3 is TGTGCCACCAGCAGAGGGGGACAGGGTTCGAGCAATCAGCCCCAGCATTTT. This translates into CATSRGGQGSSNQPQHF.

The chain recombines TRBV28 with TRBJ1-2; D gene unclear. Germline CDR1 is MDHEN and CDR2 is SYDVKM. The CDR3 is 12 residues long. Trimming removed 7 bases from V and 4 bases from J, with 10 bases in between. The CDR3 bases are TGTGCCAGCACTCCTCGGACCTATGGCTACACCTTC. Translated, it gives CASTPRTYGYTF.

Of note for this clone: Sequence at one end of the junction differs from germline and may be a read error. The J gene is TRBJ1-2, the V gene TRBV7-3; D gene uncertain. CDR1 SGHTA and CDR2 FQGTGA come from the germline V gene. The CDR3 has 13 amino acids. The CDR3 spells CASSISLDTPMTF. CDR3 sequence (DNA): TGTGCCAGCAGCATCAGCCTTGACACCCCGATGACATTC.

Here the CDR3 reads CSVEAVGQGYSYEQYF. The CDR3 nucleotides are TGCAGCGTTGAAGCTGTCGGGCAGGGATACTCCTACGAGCAGTACTTC. The genes are TRBV29-1 and TRBJ2-7, with D perhaps matching TRBD1 (5 bases). Germline values: CDR1 SQVTM, CDR2 ANQGSEA. V dropped 1 base and J dropped 0 bases, with 16 bases sitting between them. This CDR3 spans 16 amino acids.